The 16 T cell receptor beta chains below were found in one sample sequenced in a study of blood T cells in healthy people across ages. The second PCR ran about 6 to 12 cycles with a sample-barcoded 5' primer and J-beta primers. TCRdb itself ran the 5' RACE reads through MiXCR, one entry per CDR3 protein. Counted here are roughly 800,000 distinct CDR3 sequences, approximately 55% occurring once; the ten biggest clones make up around 40%. Sequenced sample: blood. These receptors all stem from a man at least 80 years old in good health.

The table lists this clonotype with a few counts. V and J are TRBV6-5 and TRBJ2-7; D call uncertain. The germline V gene has CDR1 MNHEY and CDR2 SVGAGI. Trimming took 0 bases from V and 2 from J, leaving 17 bases between them. This CDR3 contains 17 residues. The DNA for the CDR3 is TGTGCCAGCAGTTACTCGCCCCCGGGCTACCCGACCTACGAGCAGTACTTC. Translated, it gives CASSYSPPGYPTYEQYF.

The chain employs TRBV28 and TRBJ1-2; 8 bases agree with TRBD1. The V and J ends lost 3 bases and 5 bases, in that order; junction bases with no gene match: 11. The CDR3 length is 16 residues. The germline gives CDR1 MDHEN, CDR2 SYDVKM. The CDR3 DNA reads TGTGCCAGCAGTTTCTCCCAAAGGACAGGGAAGTATGGCTACACCTTC. Translation: CASSFSQRTGKYGYTF.

The J gene is TRBJ2-1, the V gene TRBV20-1; the match to TRBD2 covers 8 bases. Germline CDR1 DFQATT, CDR2 SNEGSKA (reference sequence). The V segment lost 5 bases and the J segment 4 bases; nucleotides outside the gene matches: 4. CDR3 length: 13 amino acids. CDR3 sequence (DNA): TGCAGTGCTGTGGTAGCGGGATACAATGAGCAGTTCTTC. As protein: CSAVVAGYNEQFF.

The chain couples TRBV15 to TRBJ2-5; unclear D gene. The J call could be wrong; TRBJ2-7 is a better fit for the DNA end. Germline V gives CDR1 LNHNV, CDR2 YYDKDF (reference sequence). The CDR3 loop spans 16 amino acids. The CDR3 DNA reads TGTGCCACCAGCAGAGGGGTCCCCCGGCCCTACTACGAGCAGTACTTC. Amino acids: CATSRGVPRPYYEQYF.

In this sample, this clonotype turned up a few times. This chain uses TRBV7-9 with TRBJ1-5; 8 bases are a match to TRBD1. V shed 5 bases and J 5 bases; nucleotides not matched to a gene: 11. Germline CDR1 is SEHNR and CDR2 is FQNEAQ (reference sequence). This CDR3 contains 16 residues. DNA of the CDR3: TGTGCCAGCAGCCCCGGCCCACAGGGGGGAGATCAGCCCCAGCATTTT. This codes for CASSPGPQGGDQPQHF.

This clonotype was seen a handful of times. J is TRBJ2-7 and V is TRBV10-3, with D possibly being TRBD1 or TRBD2 (5 bases each). V was trimmed by 3 bases and J by 5 bases, leaving 14 bases between them. The V gene's germline CDR1 is ENHRY and CDR2 SYGVKD. This CDR3 is 14 amino acids long. CDR3 loop: CAISDSARDHEQYF. The CDR3 DNA follows: TGTGCCATCAGTGATTCTGCCAGGGACCACGAGCAGTACTTC.

J is TRBJ1-1 and V is TRBV6-1; D is unresolved. The CDR3 has 13 amino acids. Germline CDR1 and CDR2: MNHNS and SASEGT. V gave up 4 bases and J gave up 8 bases, with 14 bases separating them. CDR3 sequence reads: CASSAGRLQEAFF. The CDR3 DNA follows: TGTGCCAGCAGTGCCGGCCGCCTACAGGAAGCTTTCTTT.

V usage is TRBV9 and J usage is TRBJ2-2, with 8 bases fitting TRBD2. This CDR3 is 17 amino acids long. CDR1 is SGDLS, CDR2 YYNGEE, per germline. The V segment lost 0 bases and the J segment 7 bases; nucleotides outside the gene matches: 11. The CDR3: CASSVATTGGLNGELFF. In DNA, the CDR3 is TGTGCCAGCAGCGTAGCTACGACGGGAGGGCTAAACGGGGAGCTGTTTTTT. Variable domain in full (rest from reference TRBV9 and TRBJ2-2): DSGVTQTPKHLITATGQRVTLRCSPRSGDLSVYWYQQSLDQGLQFLIQYYNGEERAKGNILERFSAQQFPDLHSELNLSSLELGDSALYFCASSVATTGGLNGELFFGEGSRLTVL.

The chain is built from TRBV10-3 and TRBJ2-1; either TRBD1 or TRBD2 may fit D (5 bases each). CDR1 and CDR2 (germline): ENHRY, SYGVKD. The CDR3 has 12 amino acids. Trimming removed 4 bases from V and 6 bases from J, with 7 bases in between. As DNA, the CDR3 is TGTGCCATCAGTGCCGGGGCCAATGAGCAGTTCTTC. This gives the protein CAISAGANEQFF.

V gene TRBV6-5 combines with J gene TRBJ2-7; D remains ambiguous. CDR3 length equals 15 residues. The V gene lost 6 bases and the J gene lost 0 bases, with 15 bases spanning the gap. CDR1 is MNHEY and CDR2 is SVGAGI in the germline V gene. CDR3 sequence reads: CASRRPSWASYEQYF. CDR3 DNA: TGTGCCAGCAGAAGACCGTCGTGGGCCTCCTACGAGCAGTACTTC.

The CDR3 DNA is TGTGCCAGCAGTTTAAGTGTGGGACAGGGCTATGGCTACACCTTC. This translates into CASSLSVGQGYGYTF. The rearrangement joins TRBV12-3 or TRBV12-4 to TRBJ1-2; 9 nucleotides match TRBD1. Germline trimming cut 2 bases from V and 4 bases from J; bases unmatched to any gene: 5. The CDR3 runs to 15 residues.

The chain joins TRBV5-1 to TRBJ2-4, with 9 bases aligning to TRBD2. This CDR3 comprises 16 residues. Trimming cost V 0 bases and J 6 bases; bases outside gene matches: 7. CDR1 is SGHRS, CDR2 YFSETQ, per germline. CDR3 nucleotides: TGCGCCAGCAGCTTGGCGCCTAGCGGGACCGGAAACATTCAGTACTTC. This codes for CASSLAPSGTGNIQYF. The full variable domain, rest sourced from reference TRBV5-1 and TRBJ2-4, is KAGVTQTPRYLIKTRGQQVTLSCSPISGHRSVSWYQQTPGQGLQFLFEYFSETQRNKGNFPGRFSGRQFSNSRSEMNVSTLELGDSALYLCASSLAPSGTGNIQYFGAGTRLSVL.

The CDR3 loop is CASSPTLDNNEQFF. CDR3 coding DNA: TGTGCCAGCAGTCCTACCCTAGACAACAATGAGCAGTTCTTC. The chain couples TRBV12-3 or TRBV12-4 to TRBJ2-1, with unresolved D. The CDR3 runs 14 residues. V was shortened by 5 bases and J by 5 bases, with 13 bases between the two germline ends.

The table lists this clonotype with a count of one. A read error may account for a junction end that differs from germline. The V call is TRBV7-2, the J call TRBJ2-5; 8 bases agree with TRBD2. Germline V lookup: CDR1 SGHTA, CDR2 FQGNSA. This CDR3 has 16 amino acids. The CDR3 coding sequence is TGTACCAGCAGCTTAGATAGCGGGGCCGGGGGAGAGACCCAGTACTTT. This translates into CTSSLDSGAGGETQYF. Using reference TRBV7-2 and TRBJ2-5 for the parts outside the CDR3, the full variable domain is GAGVSQSPSNKVTEKGKDVELRCDPISGHTALYWYRQSLGQGLEFLIYFQGNSAPDKSGLPSDRFSAERTGGSVSTLTIQRTQQEDSAVYLCTSSLDSGAGGETQYFGPGTRLLVL.

The chain is built from TRBV7-9 and TRBJ2-2, with 9 bases aligning to TRBD1. The CDR3 sequence is 16 residues long. The trim removed 5 bases at V and 3 bases at J, leaving 7 bases unmatched. From germline, CDR1 is SEHNR and CDR2 FQNEAQ (reference sequence). CDR3 in DNA: TGTGCCAGCAGCCAACGACGGACAGGGGACACCGGGGAGCTGTTTTTT. It specifies CASSQRRTGDTGELFF.

The V gene is TRBV2, the J gene TRBJ2-1, with D possibly matching TRBD2 (6 bases). CDR3 length equals 15 residues. V was cut by 11 bases and J by 1 base, with 18 bases left in between. Germline lookup yields CDR1 SNHLY and CDR2 FYNNEI. CDR3 sequence (DNA): TGTGCCGGAGGGGCTGGGGGTATGTCCTACAATGAGCAGTTCTTC. Residues: CAGGAGGMSYNEQFF.